This T cell receptor (beta chain) emerged from a study of Ad26.COV2.S vaccination and SARS-CoV-2 variants. Study context: The donor participated in the COV1001 trial, in its Ad26.COV2.S arm. Intramuscular Ad26.COV2.S doses were given once or twice, 56 days apart.

Sequenced by immunoSEQ multiplex PCR; TCRdb stores in-frame clones only, minus some. In the table there are around 420,000 clones, 88% of which are singletons. Per the germline V gene, CDR1 is SSHAT and CDR2 is FNYEAQ (reference sequence). This CDR3 has 15 amino acids. Regarding this clone: One end of the junction does not line up with germline, which may come from a read error.

Treatment reported: approximately 18 received Ad26.COV2.S at low or high dose, single or two shots; 5 received placebo; per-sample allocation not given. Samples came from day 63 after the first vaccine or placebo injection. The receptor comes from a person between 18 and 65 years old who received the Ad26.COV2.S COVID-19 vaccine or a placebo. The V and J genes are TRBV7-7 and TRBJ2-2; 9 nucleotides align to TRBD1. This material consisted of peripheral blood, taken in a trial of Ad26.COV2.S vaccine versus placebo. The CDR3 coding sequence is TGTGCTAGCAGCACCCGGACAGGGGCCTCCGGGGAGCTGTTTTTT. Translation gives CASSTRTGASGELFF. The full variable domain, rest sourced from reference TRBV7-7 and TRBJ2-2, is GAGVSQSPRYKVTKRGQDVTLRCDPISSHATLYWYQQALGQGPEFLTYFNYEAQPDKSGLPSDRFSAERPEGSISTLTIQRTEQRDSAMYRCASSTRTGASGELFFGEGSRLTVL.